This record covers a single TCR beta chain. Antigen unknown. PCR involved 60 Vbeta and 13 Jbeta primers. The repertoire was sequenced with immunoSEQ multiplex PCR; TCRdb's copy has only in-frame clones and lacks some. The data contain approximately 85,000 clones, 80% of them singletons. This sample is drawn from a study of cytomegalovirus exposure and HLA in healthy donors. General study points: An analysis done earlier found most TCR beta V segments productive about 87% or about 30% of the time. Across all donors, roughly uniform sequencing depth was an assumption of the presence/absence analyses.

The CDR3 consists of 14 residues. V lost 4 bases and J lost 5, with 15 bases in between. The germline V gene has CDR1 SGHNT and CDR2 YYREEE (reference sequence). The specimen was PBMCs. This TCR derives from a man aged 45-60 years in good health and CMV-seropositive. The chain combines TRBV5-4 with TRBJ2-5; tentatively, D is TRBD2 (5 bases). The CDR3: CASSPLENRETQYF. As DNA, the CDR3 is TGTGCCAGCAGCCCACTAGAAAATCGCGAGACCCAGTACTTC.